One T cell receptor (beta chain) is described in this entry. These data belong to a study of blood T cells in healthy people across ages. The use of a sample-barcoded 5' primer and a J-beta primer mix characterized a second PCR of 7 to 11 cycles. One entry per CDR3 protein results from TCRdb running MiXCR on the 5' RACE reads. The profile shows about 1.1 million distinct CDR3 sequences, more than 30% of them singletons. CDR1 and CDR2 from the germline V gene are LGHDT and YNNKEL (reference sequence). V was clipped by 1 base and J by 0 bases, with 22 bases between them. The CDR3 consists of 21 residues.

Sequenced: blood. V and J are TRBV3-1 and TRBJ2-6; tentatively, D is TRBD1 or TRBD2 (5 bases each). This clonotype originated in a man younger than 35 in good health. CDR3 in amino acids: CASSQATFPGLASSGANVLTF. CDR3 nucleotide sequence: TGTGCCAGCAGCCAAGCGACGTTCCCGGGGCTTGCCAGCTCTGGGGCCAACGTCCTGACTTTC.